This is a list of T cell receptor beta chains from one sample in a study of blood T cell repertoires in COVID-19. The table came from immunoSEQ multiplex PCR; TCRdb's copy has only in-frame clones and leaves some out. The table has about 50,000 clones, 89% seen once; the top ten hold 2.2%. The sequenced sample consisted of peripheral blood. The receptors were gathered from a human donor in a cohort sampled during active COVID-19. Both conserved end residues are part of each CDR3. A D gene is named only where the DNA matches it firmly. Clone size is given for some rows only: seen once, a few or many times, or a class if the clone is expanded.

J | size | V | D | DNA | CDR3
TRBJ1-1 | - | TRBV27 | - | TGTGCCAGCAGTTTATCGTACAGGGTGGATACTGAAGCTTTCTTT | CASSLSYRVDTEAFF
TRBJ1-6 | - | TRBV4-3 | - | TGCGCCAGCAGCCAAGATTGGTTGGTCGGGAGGCTGGAAATCAAAAATTCACCCCTCCACTTT | CASSQDWLVGRLEIKNSPLHF
TRBJ2-5 | few | TRBV7-9 | TRBD2 | TGTGCCAGCAGCCGCCCGACTAGCAGCCAAGAGACCCAGTACTTC | CASSRPTSSQETQYF
TRBJ2-1 | - | TRBV2 | TRBD2 | TGTGCCAGCAGGGGACTAGCGGGAGCGGATGAGCAGTTCTTC | CASRGLAGADEQFF
TRBJ1-5 | once | TRBV18 | TRBD1 | TGTGCCAGCTCACCAGGACAGGGGGGGAGCAATCAGCCCCAGCATTTT | CASSPGQGGSNQPQHF
TRBJ2-7 | - | TRBV6-2/TRBV6-3 | TRBD2 | TGTGCCAGCAGTTACGGCCTAGCGGGAGCCGAGCAGTACTTC | CASSYGLAGAEQYF
TRBJ2-3 | - | TRBV19 | - | TGTGCCAGTAGTACGCGGGCCCTACACACAGATACGCAGTATTTT | CASSTRALHTDTQYF
TRBJ1-5 | - | TRBV11-2 | - | TGTGCCAGCAGCCCCGGCCCGGCCAGGGAGCCCCAGCATTTT | CASSPGPAREPQHF
TRBJ2-7 | once | TRBV10-3 | - | TGTGCCATCAGTGAGTCGGGCCCAGGCGAGCAGTACTTC | CAISESGPGEQYF
TRBJ2-5 | - | TRBV7-9 | TRBD1 | TGTGCCAGCAGCTTAGTGCCGGACAGGGACCGGTACCAAGAGACCCAGTACTTC | CASSLVPDRDRYQETQYF
TRBJ1-6 | - | TRBV6-2/TRBV6-3 | - | TGTGCCAGCACTTATGCAGCGAATTCACCCCTCCACTTT | CASTYAANSPLHF
TRBJ2-1 | - | TRBV6-1 | TRBD1 | TGTGCCAGCAGTGAAGAGGGACAGGGCATTTGGAATGAGCAGTTCTTC | CASSEEGQGIWNEQFF
TRBJ2-7 | few | TRBV15 | - | TGTGCCACCAGCAGAGATGCGGGGACAGACTACGAGCAGTACTTC | CATSRDAGTDYEQYF
TRBJ2-4 | - | TRBV20-1 | TRBD2 | TGCAGTGCTAGTAGCGGGAGTGTCGGTGGGGGGAACATTCAGTACTTC | CSASSGSVGGGNIQYF
TRBJ1-6 | - | TRBV15 | TRBD1 | TGTGCCACCAGCAGGACAGGGGATTCACCCCTCCACTTT | CATSRTGDSPLHF
TRBJ2-5 | - | TRBV4-2 | - | TGTGCCAGCAGCCAGAGGCTCGGCCCAGGGGAAGAGACCCAGTACTTC | CASSQRLGPGEETQYF
TRBJ1-5 | - | TRBV5-5 | - | TGTGCCAGCAGCTTGGGCGAGCTTCGAGGTCAGCCCCAGCATTTT | CASSLGELRGQPQHF
TRBJ1-1 | - | TRBV3-1/TRBV3-2 | - | TGTGCCAGCAGCCAAGCCCCATACAGGGTGAGCACTGAAGCTTTCTTT | CASSQAPYRVSTEAFF
TRBJ2-7 | - | TRBV3-1/TRBV3-2 | - | TGTGCCAGCAGCCAAAGGGAATTGAGGGACGAGCAGTACTTC | CASSQRELRDEQYF
TRBJ2-2 | - | TRBV10-3 | TRBD2 | TGTGCCATCAGTGAGTCGTCACTAGCGGGGGTCGGCACCGGGGAGCTGTTTTTT | CAISESSLAGVGTGELFF
TRBJ2-3 | - | TRBV5-6 | TRBD2 | TGTGCCAGCAGCTTGTGGCTAGCGGGGGACCCAGATACGCAGTATTTT | CASSLWLAGDPDTQYF
TRBJ1-3 | - | TRBV4-2 | - | TGTGCCAGCAGCCTAGACGCCTTAGAAGGAAACACCATATATTTT | CASSLDALEGNTIYF
TRBJ2-6 | - | TRBV14 | - | TGTGCCAGCAGCCTTAGGAGCTCTGGGGCCAACGTCCTGACTTTC | CASSLRSSGANVLTF
TRBJ1-2 | - | TRBV5-4 | - | TGTGCCAGCAGCCCGGATCTTGGGGCTATTACTAACTATGGCTACACCTTC | CASSPDLGAITNYGYTF
TRBJ2-5 | - | TRBV7-8 | - | TGTGCCAGCAGCCCCAGTGTGGGCACCCAGTACTTC | CASSPSVGTQYF
TRBJ2-2 | - | TRBV5-8 | - | TGTGCCAGCGTTACCCCAGCTCGCGGAACCGGGGAGCTGTTTTTT | CASVTPARGTGELFF
TRBJ2-6 | - | TRBV6-2/TRBV6-3 | - | TGTGCCAGCAGTGAGACATTTTCTGGGGCCAACGTCCTGACTTTC | CASSETFSGANVLTF
TRBJ2-2 | - | TRBV4-2 | TRBD2 | TGTGCCAGCAGCCAAGATCACCTGACTAGCGGGGGGCTGAACACCGGGGAGCTGTTTTTT | CASSQDHLTSGGLNTGELFF
TRBJ2-2 | - | TRBV7-9 | TRBD2 | TGTGCCAGCAGCTCAGCGGGAGTTGGGACCGGGGAGCTGTTTTTT | CASSSAGVGTGELFF
TRBJ2-4 | - | TRBV10-1 | - | TGCGCCAGCAGTGAGGACAGGCACAGTGGCATTCAGTACTTC | CASSEDRHSGIQYF
TRBJ2-3 | - | TRBV7-2 | TRBD2 | TGTGCCAGCAGCCACCCCGGGGGGAAAAAAGATACGCAGTATTTT | CASSHPGGKKDTQYF
TRBJ1-1 | - | TRBV5-1 | TRBD1 | TGCGCCAGCAGCTTTCGGGGACAGCACACTGAAGCTTTCTTT | CASSFRGQHTEAFF
TRBJ2-3 | - | TRBV29-1 | - | TGCAGCGTTGAAGGCGGGATCACAGATACGCAGTATTTT | CSVEGGITDTQYF
TRBJ2-7 | - | TRBV6-6 | - | TGTGCCAGCAGTTCCGACAGATACGAGCAGTACTTC | CASSSDRYEQYF
TRBJ2-7 | - | TRBV28 | - | TGTGCCAGCAGTTTACTGACGGGGGAGCAGTACTTC | CASSLLTGEQYF
TRBJ1-2 | once | TRBV28 | - | TGTGCCAGCAGTTTAAAAGGGCAGCGGGGCTACACCTTC | CASSLKGQRGYTF
TRBJ2-3 | - | TRBV13 | - | TGTGCCAGTTCGAAGGGGAGGACAGATACGCAGTATTTT | CASSKGRTDTQYF
TRBJ1-2 | - | TRBV3-1/TRBV3-2 | TRBD1 | TGTGCCAGCAGCCAAACCAGGACAGGCAGCTATGGCTACACCTTC | CASSQTRTGSYGYTF
TRBJ1-3 | - | TRBV3-1/TRBV3-2 | - | TGTGCCAGCAGCCAAGTCGGGAGCTCTGGAAACACCATATATTTT | CASSQVGSSGNTIYF
TRBJ1-2 | - | TRBV7-2 | - | TGTGCCAGCAGCTTAGGGGGGGGAAACTATGGCTACACCTTC | CASSLGGGNYGYTF
TRBJ2-1 | - | TRBV7-8 | - | TGTGCCAGCAGCTTCGGAGGGGCCGATGAGCAGTTCTTC | CASSFGGADEQFF
TRBJ2-7 | - | TRBV5-1 | TRBD1 | TGCGCCAGCAGCTCAGACAGGGGCTACGAGCAGTACTTC | CASSSDRGYEQYF
TRBJ2-2 | - | TRBV7-2 | TRBD2 | TGTGCCAGCAGCTCCCGTAGCGGGGAAAACACCGGGGAGCTGTTTTTT | CASSSRSGENTGELFF
TRBJ2-4 | - | TRBV11-2 | - | TGTGCCAGCAGCTCCTCCAGGGGAACCAAAAACATTCAGTACTTC | CASSSSRGTKNIQYF
TRBJ1-2 | - | TRBV7-2 | TRBD1 | TGTGCCAGCAGCTTAGCGCGGGACAGGGGGTATGGCTACACCTTC | CASSLARDRGYGYTF
TRBJ1-1 | - | TRBV28 | - | TGTGCCAGCAGTCCTCATCGCCGGGACACTGAAGCTTTCTTT | CASSPHRRDTEAFF
TRBJ1-2 | - | TRBV4-1 | TRBD1 | TGCGCCAGCAGCCACCTAACAGGGGGCAACTATGGCTACACCTTC | CASSHLTGGNYGYTF
TRBJ1-1 | - | TRBV12-5 | - | TGTGCTAGTGGTTTGGGGACAGCGCGGCGCACTGAAGCTTTCTTT | CASGLGTARRTEAFF
TRBJ2-3 | - | TRBV7-2 | TRBD2 | TGTGCCAGCAGCTTACGGATAGCGGGACTCACAGATACGCAGTATTTT | CASSLRIAGLTDTQYF
TRBJ2-5 | - | TRBV30 | TRBD2 | TGTGCCTGGAGTAGAGGGCTAGCGGGAGGTGGGGAGACCCAGTACTTC | CAWSRGLAGGGETQYF
TRBJ2-5 | - | TRBV11-2 | TRBD2 | TGTGCCAGCAGTGAGGCCCGGGGGGGGCAAGAGACCCAGTACTTC | CASSEARGGQETQYF
TRBJ2-3 | - | TRBV30 | - | TGTGCCTGGAGTACGAGGGAGGGGGGTACGCAGTATTTT | CAWSTREGGTQYF
TRBJ2-1 | - | TRBV24-1 | - | TGTGCCACCAGTGCGGGGTTAGCTTACAATGAGCAGTTCTTC | CATSAGLAYNEQFF
TRBJ2-7 | once | TRBV6-5 | TRBD1 | TGTGCCAGCAGTTTTACCGGGACAGGGGACTTCGAGCAGTACTTC | CASSFTGTGDFEQYF
TRBJ2-5 | - | TRBV7-8 | - | TGTGCCAGCAGCGAAGACTGGGAGACCCAGTACTTC | CASSEDWETQYF
TRBJ2-1 | - | TRBV7-2 | TRBD2 | TGTGCCAGCAGTTCATTACTAGCGGGAAACAATGAGCAGTTCTTC | CASSSLLAGNNEQFF
TRBJ2-3 | - | TRBV9 | - | TGTGCCAGCAGCGTAGGCAGAAATTACGGCACAGATACGCAGTATTTT | CASSVGRNYGTDTQYF
TRBJ2-1 | - | TRBV6-4 | TRBD2 | TGTGCCAGCAGTCCTGGACGACTAGCGGAGAAGCAGTTCTTC | CASSPGRLAEKQFF